These 26 T cell receptor beta chains originate from one sample sequenced in a study of cytomegalovirus exposure and HLA in healthy donors (dated by TCRdb to 2015 to 2018). The library was prepared using the immunoSEQ multiplex PCR assay. In its TCRdb copy, this immuneACCESS table keeps in-frame sequences only and misses some clones. Where compared with another copy, unresolved V genes explain less than half of these, and the others have no known cause. The sample table shows 98,000 or so clones, and more than 90% are seen once. The top ten hold 0.67% of the sample. The sample taken for sequencing was PBMCs. The receptors stem from a woman under 30 in good health and CMV-seronegative.

V and J are TRBV6-5 and TRBJ2-7; 7 bases agree with TRBD2. With 6 bases clipped from V and 6 bases from J, the junction kept 11 bases outside the gene matches. This CDR3 has 14 residues. Looked up from germline, CDR1 is MNHEY and CDR2 is SVGAGI. In nucleotides, the CDR3 is TGTGCCAGCAGGGAGGCGGGAGACATCCCCGAGCAGTACTTC. Amino acid sequence: CASREAGDIPEQYF.

The chain couples TRBV25-1 to TRBJ1-1; TRBD1 matches at 8 bases. The V and J ends lost 7 bases and 1 base, in that order; junction bases with no gene match: 8. CDR1 MGHDK and CDR2 SYGVNS come from the germline V gene. This CDR3 region has 15 residues. The CDR3 sequence is CASTEGQGRNTEAFF. The DNA of the CDR3 is TGTGCCAGCACCGAAGGACAGGGAAGGAACACTGAAGCTTTCTTT.

The V gene is TRBV11-2, the J gene TRBJ2-1, with 10 positions matching TRBD2. The CDR3 is 15 amino acids. Germline V gene sequence: CDR1 SGHAT, CDR2 FQNNGV. V lost 2 bases and J lost 8; bases outside the gene matches: 6. The CDR3 spells CASSLHPSGGYEQFF. The CDR3 DNA reads TGTGCCAGCAGCTTACACCCTAGCGGGGGTTATGAGCAGTTCTTC. The whole variable domain, filled in from reference TRBV11-2 and TRBJ2-1, reads EAGVAQSPRYKIIEKRQSVAFWCNPISGHATLYWYQQILGQGPKLLIQFQNNGVVDDSQLPKDRFSAERLKGVDSTLKIQPAKLEDSAVYLCASSLHPSGGYEQFFGPGTRLTVL.

The J gene is TRBJ1-1, the V gene TRBV28; D is undetermined. CDR1 MDHEN and CDR2 SYDVKM come from the germline V gene. The length of the CDR3 is 12 residues. Deletions cut 6 bases from V and 4 bases from J, with 9 bases between. Here the CDR3 DNA reads TGTGCCAGCAGACTACAAGGCACTGAAGCTTTCTTT. As protein: CASRLQGTEAFF.

The chain uses TRBV6-5 and TRBJ2-5, with a possible D match to TRBD1 (5 bases). CDR3 length: 16 amino acids. Germline values: CDR1 MNHEY, CDR2 SVGAGI. The V and J ends lost 1 base and 1 base respectively, with 13 bases between them. CDR3 residues: CASSYFRSQGQETQYF. CDR3 DNA: TGTGCCAGCAGTTACTTCCGGAGTCAGGGCCAAGAGACCCAGTACTTC.

This chain links TRBV15 with TRBJ1-1, with a weak D call TRBD1 (6 bases). The CDR3 runs 17 residues. Between the trimmed V and J ends, which lost 0 bases and 6 bases, there was a span of 20 bases. Per the germline V gene, CDR1 is LNHNV and CDR2 is YYDKDF (reference sequence). CDR3 coding DNA: TGTGCCACCAGCAGAGATTACCTACAGGGAGAAATTGCTGAAGCTTTCTTT. Its protein is CATSRDYLQGEIAEAFF.

In its sample, this clone was seen once. V usage is TRBV2 and J usage is TRBJ1-4; tentative D call: TRBD1 (6 bases). Trimming stripped 4 bases from V and 1 base from J, with 7 bases between. The CDR3 runs 14 residues. Germline loops: CDR1 SNHLY, CDR2 FYNNEI. CDR3 DNA: TGTGCCAGCAGTGGCAGGGGAACTAATGAAAAACTGTTTTTT. Its translation is CASSGRGTNEKLFF.

Of note for this clone: Other DNA sequences from this sample encode an identical CDR3 as well. V is TRBV5-5 and J is TRBJ1-6; 8 positions agree with TRBD1. Germline CDR1 SGHKS, CDR2 YYEKEE (reference sequence). This CDR3 region has 15 residues. V trimming: 1 base; J trimming: 9 bases; junction bases outside the gene matches: 6. Written as DNA, the CDR3 is TGTGCCAGCAGCTTGATGCAGGGGGCTTCTTCACCCCTCCACTTT. It is translated as CASSLMQGASSPLHF.

The chain employs TRBV19 and TRBJ2-6, with TRBD2 as a possible D gene (6 bases). Looked up from germline, CDR1 is LNHDA and CDR2 is SQIVND (reference sequence). This CDR3 has 17 amino acids. V was clipped by 5 bases and J by 0 bases, with 14 bases between them. The CDR3 DNA is TGTGCCAGTAGTGACGTGGGGGGACGCTCTGGGGCCAACGTCCTGACTTTC. Its translation: CASSDVGGRSGANVLTF.

The CDR3 DNA reads TGTGCCAGCAGCTTAGGCTATGCGGTATCCTACGAGCAGTACTTC. Protein sequence: CASSLGYAVSYEQYF. The rearrangement links TRBV11-2 to TRBJ2-7; D is unresolved. Trimming stripped 1 base from V and 1 base from J, with 11 bases between. This CDR3 comprises 15 residues. Germline V gives CDR1 SGHAT, CDR2 FQNNGV.

This sequence joins TRBV30 and TRBJ1-4; no firm D call. CDR3 size: 11 residues. Germline loops: CDR1 GTSNPN, CDR2 SVGIG (reference sequence). V was clipped by 5 bases and J by 10 bases, with 11 bases between them. CDR3 in amino acids: CAWGLRGKLFF. The CDR3 DNA reads TGTGCCTGGGGCCTTCGTGGAAAACTGTTTTTT.

The rearrangement joins TRBV5-6 to TRBJ1-1; possibly TRBD1 for D (6 bases). Per the germline V gene, CDR1 is SGHDT and CDR2 is YYEEEE. This CDR3 spans 14 amino acids. V lost 1 base and J lost 0, with 7 bases in between. The CDR3 nucleotides read TGTGCCAGCAGCTTGAGGGGGTTGAACACTGAAGCTTTCTTT. Residues: CASSLRGLNTEAFF.

V usage is TRBV7-9 and J usage is TRBJ1-6, with D possibly matching TRBD1 (5 bases). The length of the CDR3 is 15 residues. Between the trimmed V and J ends, which lost 5 bases and 6 bases, there was a span of 14 bases. Per germline, CDR1 SEHNR and CDR2 FQNEAQ (reference sequence). In DNA form, the CDR3 reads TGTGCCAGCAGCGCGCAGGGTGTCAGTAATTCACCCCTCCACTTT. It translates to CASSAQGVSNSPLHF. Based on the CDR3 plus reference TRBV7-9 and TRBJ1-6, the full variable domain is DTGVSQNPRHKITKRGQNVTFRCDPISEHNRLYWYRQTLGQGPEFLTYFQNEAQLEKSRLLSDRFSAERPKGSFSTLEIQRTEQGDSAMYLCASSAQGVSNSPLHFGNGTRLTVT.

The gene calls are TRBV5-6 and TRBJ2-4, with 10 bases fitting TRBD1. The CDR3 has 14 residues. Looked up from germline, CDR1 is SGHDT and CDR2 is YYEEEE. The J segment lost 4 bases and the V segment lost 4 bases, leaving 2 bases of the junction unmatched. DNA of the CDR3: TGTGCCAGCAGCGACAGGGGGCTAAAAAACATTCAGTACTTC. The encoded protein is CASSDRGLKNIQYF.

The chain has TRBV6-5 and TRBJ2-1, with 11 bases fitting TRBD1. This CDR3 spans 15 amino acids. Trimming at V came to 6 bases and at J to 4 bases, leaving 5 bases not matched to a gene. The germline V gene has CDR1 MNHEY and CDR2 SVGAGI. The CDR3 bases are TGTGCCAGCAGATCCGGGACAGGGGGATACAATGAGCAGTTCTTC. Residues: CASRSGTGGYNEQFF.

The chain has TRBV7-6 and TRBJ1-1; D uncertain. This CDR3 comprises 16 residues. CDR1 and CDR2 (germline): SGHVS, FNYEAQ. V lost 5 bases, J lost 0 bases, and 16 bases lay in between. CDR3 DNA: TGTGCCAGCAGCACGGAAGCGGTTGGAGTGAACACTGAAGCTTTCTTT. This translates into CASSTEAVGVNTEAFF.

The chain employs TRBV27 and TRBJ1-1; maybe TRBD1 (6 bases). Trimming removed 2 bases from V and 1 base from J, with 11 bases in between. The CDR3 contains 15 residues. CDR1 is MNHEY and CDR2 is SMNVEV in the germline V gene (reference sequence). This CDR3 reads CASSLARGWNTEAFF. The CDR3 region has the DNA TGTGCCAGCAGTTTAGCAAGGGGGTGGAACACTGAAGCTTTCTTT.

This clone has a single count. V is TRBV15 and J is TRBJ2-7; perhaps TRBD1 as D (6 bases). Germline CDR1 reads LNHNV; CDR2 reads YYDKDF (reference sequence). The length of the CDR3 is 13 residues. The ends were cut back, 8 bases at V and 2 bases at J, with 13 bases in the middle. CDR3 DNA sequence: TGTGCCACCTTATCGGACAGAACCTACGAGCAGTACTTC. Amino acid sequence: CATLSDRTYEQYF. The variable domain in full, with the rest retrieved from reference TRBV15 and TRBJ2-7, is DAMVIQNPRYQVTQFGKPVTLSCSQTLNHNVMYWYQQKSSQAPKLLFHYYDKDFNNEADTPDNFQSRRPNTSFCFLDIRSPGLGDTAMYLCATLSDRTYEQYFGPGTRLTVT.

This sequence joins TRBV19 and TRBJ1-5, with D perhaps TRBD1 (6 bases). V lost 10 bases, J lost 5 bases, and 21 bases lay in between. Germline CDR1 is LNHDA and CDR2 is SQIVND (reference sequence). The CDR3 loop spans 15 amino acids. This CDR3 is CATKGGTGLYQPQHF. DNA for the CDR3: TGTGCCACCAAAGGCGGAACAGGGCTGTATCAGCCCCAGCATTTT.

This chain uses TRBV5-4 with TRBJ1-4, with D maybe TRBD1 (5 bases). This CDR3 comprises 16 residues. Trimming removed 1 base from V and 8 bases from J, with 18 bases in between. Per germline, CDR1 SGHNT and CDR2 YYREEE (reference sequence). The CDR3, as DNA: TGTGCCAGCAGCTTGACCCAGGGCATTAGACGGGAAAAACTGTTTTTT. It translates to CASSLTQGIRREKLFF.

The chain recombines TRBV4-2 with TRBJ1-1; 8 bases fit TRBD1. Trimming cost V 3 bases and J 0 bases; bases outside gene matches: 15. Germline assignment: CDR1 LGHNA and CDR2 YNFKEQ. CDR3 size: 19 residues. This CDR3 reads CASSHLRGMTGAMNTEAFF. The DNA for the CDR3 is TGTGCCAGCAGCCATTTGAGGGGGATGACAGGGGCGATGAACACTGAAGCTTTCTTT.

The chain is built from TRBV6-5 and TRBJ1-1; D is uncertain. Trimming stripped 3 bases from V and 3 bases from J, with 5 bases between. Germline-derived CDR1 and CDR2 are MNHEY and SVGAGI. This CDR3 comprises 12 residues. CDR3 nucleotides: TGTGCCAGCAGTTATAGAGACACTGAAGCTTTCTTT. Translating it yields CASSYRDTEAFF.

This chain connects TRBV6-1 to TRBJ2-1, with 9 bases that match TRBD1. V lost 7 bases and J lost 7; bases outside the gene matches: 8. This CDR3 has 14 amino acids. Germline CDR1 is MNHNS and CDR2 is SASEGT. The CDR3 loop is CASKRDRDNNEQFF. CDR3 bases: TGTGCCAGCAAACGGGACAGGGATAATAATGAGCAGTTCTTC.

The CDR3 is CASKQYRELDYEQYF. CDR3 coding DNA: TGTGCCAGCAAACAATACCGGGAGCTTGACTACGAGCAGTACTTC. This chain uses TRBV27 with TRBJ2-7, with D possibly being TRBD2 (6 bases). The CDR3 has 15 residues. Trimming shortened V by 7 bases and J by 3 bases, and 19 bases separated the two germline ends. Germline-derived CDR1 and CDR2 are MNHEY and SMNVEV (reference sequence).

V is TRBV5-4 and J is TRBJ2-5, with D possibly TRBD1 on 6 matching bases. Looked up from germline, CDR1 is SGHNT and CDR2 is YYREEE (reference sequence). The V end lost 4 bases, the J end lost 4 bases, and 14 bases lay between the germline ends. The CDR3 loop spans 14 amino acids. In nucleotides, the CDR3 is TGTGCCAGCAGCGACCCGACAGGAGGAGAGACCCAGTACTTC. Amino acids: CASSDPTGGETQYF.

The J gene is TRBJ2-1, the V gene TRBV4-1, with TRBD2 as a possible D gene (6 bases). V gave up 4 bases and J gave up 7 bases, with 20 bases separating them. The germline V gene encodes CDR1 MGHRA and CDR2 YSYEKL. The CDR3 sequence is 16 residues long. CDR3: CASSRRPGSQDNEQFF. DNA for the CDR3: TGCGCCAGCAGCCGAAGACCCGGGAGCCAAGATAATGAGCAGTTCTTC.